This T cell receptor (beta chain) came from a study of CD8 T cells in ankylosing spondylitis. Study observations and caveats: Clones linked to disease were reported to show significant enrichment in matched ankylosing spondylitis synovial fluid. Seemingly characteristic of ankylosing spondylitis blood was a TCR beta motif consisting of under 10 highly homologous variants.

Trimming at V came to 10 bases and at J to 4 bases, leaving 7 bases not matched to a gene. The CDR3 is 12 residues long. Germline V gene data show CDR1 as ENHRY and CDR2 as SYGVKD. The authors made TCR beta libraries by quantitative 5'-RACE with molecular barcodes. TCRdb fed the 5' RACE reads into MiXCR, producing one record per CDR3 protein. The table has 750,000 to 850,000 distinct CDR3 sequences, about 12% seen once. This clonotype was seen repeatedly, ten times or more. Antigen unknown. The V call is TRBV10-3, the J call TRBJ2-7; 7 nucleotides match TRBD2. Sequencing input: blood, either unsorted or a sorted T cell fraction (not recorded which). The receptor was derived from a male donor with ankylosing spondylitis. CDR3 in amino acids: CATREGGYEQYF. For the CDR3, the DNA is TGTGCCACCAGGGAGGGAGGTTACGAGCAGTACTTC.